Sequencing of this TCR beta chain was carried out in a study of T cell responses to AZD1222 COVID-19 vaccine. Whole-study results and caveats: Spike-wide vaccine-associated CD4 TCRs dominated at 160-218 and 743-854. Only 6 or 7 people who got AZD1222 tested seropositive at baseline. Increased Spike-specific TCR breadth and depth were observed after two AZD1222 doses.

The germline V gene has CDR1 LGHNT and CDR2 FRNRAP. Trimming cost V 6 bases and J 1 base, with 9 bases left between them. CDR3 size: 13 residues. Only in-frame clones appear in the TCRdb table, and some are missing; sequencing was by immunoSEQ multiplex PCR. The table records approximately 140,000 clones, around 90% of them present only once. Concerning this clone itself: Its antigen is undetermined.

This sample comprised peripheral blood, obtained 28 days after the second AZD1222 dose. V gene TRBV12-5 combines with J gene TRBJ1-1; no clear D gene. The TCR sequence derives from an adult who received the AZD1222 COVID-19 vaccine. CDR3 residues: CASGSGANTEAFF. In nucleotides, the CDR3 is TGTGCTAGTGGCTCTGGAGCGAACACTGAAGCTTTCTTT. Using reference TRBV12-5 and TRBJ1-1 for the parts outside the CDR3, the full variable domain is DARVTQTPRHKVTEMGQEVTMRCQPILGHNTVFWYRQTMMQGLELLAYFRNRAPLDDSGMPKDRFSAEMPDATLATLKIQPSEPRDSAVYFCASGSGANTEAFFGQGTRLTVV.